What follows are 20 T cell receptor beta chains derived from one specimen sequenced in a study of patients and donors after allogeneic stem cell transplantation. TCRdb reprocessed the RT-PCR reads via MiXCR and lists one record per CDR3 protein. The repertoire has 920,000 or so distinct CDR3 sequences, 15% to 20% of them found once; the top ten carry about 6%. Material for sequencing was blood, either unsorted or a sorted T cell fraction (not recorded which). The receptors shown here come from a human donor who was either an allogeneic HSCT recipient or a stem cell or donor lymphocyte infusion donor (not recorded which). It is not recorded whose cells these are; they may come from a transplant donor.

This chain joins TRBV3-1 and TRBJ2-3; a weak D match, TRBD1 (5 bases). Trimming pared 4 bases from V and 2 bases from J, leaving 16 bases between. The CDR3 is 16 residues long. From germline, CDR1 is LGHDT and CDR2 YNNKEL (reference sequence). CDR3 sequence: CASSLRTPKNTDTQYF. CDR3 DNA sequence: TGTGCCAGCAGCCTCAGGACACCTAAAAACACAGATACGCAGTATTTT.

This chain links TRBV2 with TRBJ2-1, with D unresolved. Germline CDR1 and CDR2: SNHLY and FYNNEI. Trimming took off 1 base at V and 0 bases at J, with 7 bases between the two ends. This CDR3 comprises 15 residues. CDR3 in DNA: TGTGCCAGCAGTGAAGTGTGGGTCTCCTACAATGAGCAGTTCTTC. It specifies CASSEVWVSYNEQFF.

This clonotype was seen only a few times. The chain employs TRBV5-1 and TRBJ2-7, with TRBD1 matching 7 bases. This CDR3 has 14 residues. Germline values: CDR1 SGHRS, CDR2 YFSETQ. The V segment lost 4 bases and the J segment 2 bases; nucleotides outside the gene matches: 6. The CDR3 sequence: CASSVQGSAYEQYF. The CDR3, as DNA: TGCGCCAGCAGCGTACAGGGGAGCGCCTACGAGCAGTACTTC.

This chain links TRBV20-1 with TRBJ2-1; 8 bases align to TRBD2. After removal of 3 bases from V and 4 bases from J, the junction contained 8 bases not matched to a gene. Germline values: CDR1 DFQATT, CDR2 SNEGSKA (reference sequence). The CDR3 is made up of 15 amino acids. The CDR3 DNA sequence: TGCAGTGCTAGGTATCCGGGACTAGTTTACAATGAGCAGTTCTTC. Protein sequence: CSARYPGLVYNEQFF.

The rearrangement links TRBV28 to TRBJ1-1; 12 bases fit TRBD1. Germline assignment: CDR1 MDHEN and CDR2 SYDVKM. The trim removed 6 bases at V and 5 bases at J, leaving 10 bases unmatched. The CDR3 consists of 16 residues. CDR3 sequence (DNA): TGTGCCAGCAGCACGGGACAGGGGGCCGGAAGGACTGAAGCTTTCTTT. Translating gives CASSTGQGAGRTEAFF.

This clonotype occurred a few times. The chain uses TRBV7-3 and TRBJ2-7, with D possibly matching TRBD1 (6 bases). With 4 bases removed from V and 7 bases from J, the gap between germline ends came to 14 bases. CDR3 size: 13 residues. Per germline, CDR1 SGHTA and CDR2 FQGTGA. CDR3 nucleotide sequence: TGTGCCAGCAGCTCCACGGACCAGGGGGAGCAGTACTTC. Residues: CASSSTDQGEQYF.

This clonotype was seen a handful of times. The rearrangement joins TRBV29-1 to TRBJ2-3, with D perhaps matching TRBD2 (6 bases). The CDR3 has 15 residues. Germline assignment: CDR1 SQVTM and CDR2 ANQGSEA. V shed 3 bases and J shed 0 bases, with 13 bases lying between them. DNA for the CDR3: TGCAGCGTTGATGGACTACTCCAGAGCACAGATACGCAGTATTTT. It encodes CSVDGLLQSTDTQYF.

The chain couples TRBV7-9 to TRBJ2-5; TRBD2 is a possible D gene (6 bases). V lost 5 bases and J lost 2, with 15 bases in between. The CDR3 is 15 residues long. Germline V lookup: CDR1 SEHNR, CDR2 FQNEAQ (reference sequence). The CDR3 loop reads CASSAMRGLQETQYF. CDR3 DNA: TGTGCCAGCAGCGCAATGAGGGGACTGCAAGAGACCCAGTACTTC. The full variable domain, with the rest looked up from reference TRBV7-9 and TRBJ2-5, is DTGVSQNPRHKITKRGQNVTFRCDPISEHNRLYWYRQTLGQGPEFLTYFQNEAQLEKSRLLSDRFSAERPKGSFSTLEIQRTEQGDSAMYLCASSAMRGLQETQYFGPGTRLLVL.

This clonotype was seen only a few times. This sequence joins TRBV6-2 or TRBV6-3 and TRBJ2-2, with TRBD2 matching over 9 bases. Trimming took 5 bases from V and 6 from J; bases not matched to a gene: 7. CDR1 and CDR2 (germline): MNHEY, SVGEGT. The CDR3 spans 15 residues. This chain's CDR3 is CASSLLAGNAGELFF. CDR3 nucleotides: TGTGCCAGCAGTCTCCTAGCGGGAAACGCCGGGGAGCTGTTTTTT.

The rearrangement uses TRBV7-8 and TRBJ2-4; no clear D. The V end was cut by 2 bases, the J end by 4 bases, with 9 bases between. Germline CDR1 SGHVS, CDR2 FQNEAQ. This CDR3 contains 14 residues. In nucleotides, the CDR3 is TGTGCCAGCAGCTTAAGGAGCGTTAAAAACATTCAGTACTTC. Its translation is CASSLRSVKNIQYF.

This clonotype was detected only a few times. The V call is TRBV20-1, the J call TRBJ2-3; no firm D call. Trimming took off 5 bases at V and 2 bases at J, with 8 bases between the two ends. Per the germline V gene, CDR1 is DFQATT and CDR2 is SNEGSKA (reference sequence). The CDR3 length is 12 residues. The CDR3 DNA reads as TGCAGTGCTCAGGAACTCACAGATACGCAGTATTTT. Translated, it gives CSAQELTDTQYF.

The chain is built from TRBV28 and TRBJ2-5; D perhaps matches TRBD2 (6 bases). This CDR3 spans 14 amino acids. V was pared by 3 bases and J by 2 bases, with 10 bases between. CDR1 is MDHEN and CDR2 is SYDVKM in the germline V gene. CDR3: CASSFATRQETQYF. The CDR3 region has the DNA TGTGCCAGCAGTTTTGCGACTAGACAAGAGACCCAGTACTTC.

Only a few counts were recorded for this clonotype. This chain joins TRBV9 and TRBJ1-1; D not resolved. The germline gives CDR1 SGDLS, CDR2 YYNGEE. The CDR3 has 12 residues. V lost 2 bases to trimming and J lost 5 bases, with 7 bases between them. The CDR3 loop reads CASSVSGTEAFF. CDR3 DNA sequence: TGTGCCAGCAGCGTGAGTGGTACTGAAGCTTTCTTT.

The V call is TRBV29-1, the J call TRBJ1-2; TRBD1 is a possible D gene (6 bases). The germline V gene has CDR1 SQVTM and CDR2 ANQGSEA. Between the trimmed V and J ends, which lost 4 bases and 0 bases, there was a span of 12 bases. The CDR3 extends over 14 amino acids. The CDR3 nucleotides are TGCAGCGTTGTACCGGGACACCCTAACTATGGCTACACCTTC. Translated, it gives CSVVPGHPNYGYTF.

The genes are TRBV5-6 and TRBJ1-1; 12 nucleotides line up with TRBD1. The junction had 6 bases not matched to a gene; V was cut back by 4 bases and J by 11 bases. This CDR3 contains 13 residues. Looked up from germline, CDR1 is SGHDT and CDR2 is YYEEEE. The CDR3: CASSTRDRGRAFF. In DNA form, the CDR3 reads TGTGCCAGCAGCACCCGGGACAGGGGGCGGGCTTTCTTT.

This chain connects TRBV7-6 to TRBJ2-5, with TRBD1 as a possible D gene (5 bases). The CDR3 is 16 amino acids. Trimming removed 5 bases at V and 0 bases at J, with 16 bases between. Germline CDR1 reads SGHVS; CDR2 reads FNYEAQ. The CDR3 DNA follows: TGTGCCAGCAGCCTAGGGGTTTTGGGGTACCAAGAGACCCAGTACTTC. Amino acid sequence: CASSLGVLGYQETQYF.

There are a few counts of this clonotype. The rearrangement links TRBV20-1 to TRBJ2-3; D remains unclear. CDR1 and CDR2 from the germline V gene are DFQATT and SNEGSKA (reference sequence). CDR3 size: 14 residues. The V end was cut by 6 bases, the J end by 1 base, with 14 bases between. The DNA for the CDR3 is TGCAGTGCAGTTCAGACCCGAGGCACAGATACGCAGTATTTT. It yields the protein CSAVQTRGTDTQYF.

With regard to this clonotype: With a much larger clone just one base away, this may be a read error. This chain joins TRBV2 and TRBJ2-3, with TRBD2 matching over 8 bases. The CDR3 runs 16 residues. Germline assignment: CDR1 SNHLY and CDR2 FYNNEI. The J segment lost 2 bases and the V segment lost 9 bases, leaving 13 bases of the junction unmatched. CDR3 region: CARPAKGLEVTDTQYF. The CDR3 DNA reads as TGTGCCAGACCTGCGAAGGGACTAGAGGTCACAGATACGCAGTATTTT.

This clonotype was observed a few times. The chain combines TRBV10-3 with TRBJ2-2; 7 nucleotides align to TRBD1. This CDR3 is built from 16 residues. Germline CDR1 and CDR2: ENHRY and SYGVKD. J lost 2 bases, V lost 3 bases, and 6 bases had no gene match. As DNA, the CDR3 is TGTGCCATCAGTGAAAGGACAGGCATCAACACCGGGGAGCTGTTTTTT. Translation gives CAISERTGINTGELFF.

To note about this clonotype: A much more abundant neighbour one base away suggests this may be a read error. The chain has TRBV25-1 and TRBJ2-1; D ambiguous. Germline V gives CDR1 MGHDK, CDR2 SYGVNS. The CDR3 is made up of 13 amino acids. CDR3 bases: TGTGCCAGCAGTGACCTCCTTGGCAATGATCAGTTCTTC. It translates to CASSDLLGNDQFF. Drawing the rest from reference TRBV25-1 and TRBJ2-1, the complete variable domain is EADIYQTPRYLVIGTGKKITLECSQTMGHDKMYWYQQDPGMELHLIHYSYGVNSTEKGDLSSESTVSRIRTEHFPLTLESARPSHTSQYLCASSDLLGNDQFFGPGTRLTVL.